These 2 T cell receptor beta chains were all obtained from the same sample, sequenced in a study of naive and memory T cell subsets. These receptors' targets are unknown. Two oligonucleotides, mixed equimolar, formed the beta constant-region primer covering TRBC1 and TRBC2. Ligated cDNA was amplified by four rounds of PCR with nested alpha and beta constant-region primers and SP2. One entry per CDR3 protein, called by TCRdb with MiXCR from the UMI-ligation and nested PCR reads. The sample includes 140,000 to 150,000 distinct CDR3 sequences, about 20% of them seen just once. Study results and caveats: Possibly reflecting memory cells re-expressing CD45RA, a few larger clonotypes occurred in naive repertoires, especially CD8.

The sequenced material came from naive CD4+ T cells from blood. All receptors derive from a human donor in good health.

The V gene is TRBV19, the J gene TRBJ2-7; possibly TRBD1 or TRBD2 for D (5 bases each). The germline gives CDR1 LNHDA, CDR2 SQIVND (reference sequence). Trimming took off 6 bases at V and 2 bases at J, with 17 bases between the two ends. The CDR3 sequence is 15 residues long. Written as DNA, the CDR3 is TGTGCCAGTAGCGTTATCTGGGGGAATCCCTACGAGCAGTACTTC. This gives the protein CASSVIWGNPYEQYF.

The CDR3 is CASSVQGATRGTEAFF. Written as DNA, the CDR3 is TGTGCCAGCAGCGTCCAAGGGGCCACCCGAGGAACTGAAGCTTTCTTT. The genes are TRBV5-6 and TRBJ1-1; D is possibly TRBD1 (5 bases). Trimming shortened V by 4 bases and J by 5 bases, and 21 bases separated the two germline ends. Germline loops: CDR1 SGHDT, CDR2 YYEEEE. The CDR3 totals 16 residues.